Detailed here is one T cell receptor beta chain. Its specificity is unknown. These data belong to a study of CD8+CD57+ T cells in acquired aplastic anemia. Study-level information: DNA per sorted CD4+ or CD8+ sample ranged roughly 0.19 to 30 ug, averaging around 3.1 ug. Healthy donor sequencing depth: some 10 million CD4+, 11 million to 13 million CD8+ reads.

The CDR3 is made up of 16 amino acids. Losses at the gene ends were 6 bases for V and 8 bases for J; bases not matched to a gene: 11. Per germline, CDR1 KGHDR and CDR2 SFDVKD. Overall study results and limits: Patients shared under 30 CD8+ CDR3 sequences with controls. Patients and controls were not found to differ significantly in CD8+ Simpson's diversity.

TCR beta VDJ and CDR3 profiles were obtained from a genomic DNA template. TCRdb recomputed calls from the reads with MiXCR, one row per CDR3 protein. This sample has some 190,000 distinct CDR3 sequences, with around 45% found just once. The chain uses TRBV24-1 and TRBJ1-6; 8 bases map to TRBD1. The clonotype comes from a human donor in good health. Sequencing was carried out using sorted CD4+, CD8+, or CD8+CD57+ T cells (not recorded which) from PBMCs. CDR3 region: CATSPRAGTGDSPLHF. In nucleotides, the CDR3 is TGTGCCACCAGTCCTCGAGCCGGGACAGGAGATTCACCCCTCCACTTT.